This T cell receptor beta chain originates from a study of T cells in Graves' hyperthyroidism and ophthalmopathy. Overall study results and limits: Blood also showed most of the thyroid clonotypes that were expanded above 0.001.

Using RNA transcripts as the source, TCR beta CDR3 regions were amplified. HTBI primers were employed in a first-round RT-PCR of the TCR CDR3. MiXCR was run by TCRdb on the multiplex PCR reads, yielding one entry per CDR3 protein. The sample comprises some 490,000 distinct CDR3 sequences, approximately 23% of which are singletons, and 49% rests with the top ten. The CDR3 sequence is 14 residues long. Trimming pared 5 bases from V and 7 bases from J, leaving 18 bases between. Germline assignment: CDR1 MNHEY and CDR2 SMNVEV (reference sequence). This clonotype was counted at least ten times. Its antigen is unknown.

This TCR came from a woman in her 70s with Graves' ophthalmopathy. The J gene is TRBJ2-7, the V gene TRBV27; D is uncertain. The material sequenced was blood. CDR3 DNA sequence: TGTGCCAGCAGTGACAACGGAGCGCGCCGGGAGCAGTACTTC. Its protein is CASSDNGARREQYF.